Listed here are 5 T cell receptor beta chains from one sample, sequenced in a study of blood T cell repertoires in COVID-19. Profiled with immunoSEQ multiplex PCR; TCRdb holds only in-frame clones, not every one. The sample yields hundreds of thousands of clones, around nine tenths seen once. What was sequenced was PBMCs or T cells enriched from blood (not recorded which). Receptor source: a woman aged 60 to 75 in a cohort exposed to, infected with or recovered from COVID-19 (not recorded which).

The CDR3 is CASSMRREGRRSSYNEQFF. CDR3 DNA sequence: TGTGCCAGTAGTATGAGGCGGGAGGGCCGTCGGAGCTCCTACAATGAGCAGTTCTTC. The chain has TRBV19 and TRBJ2-1; 9 positions agree with TRBD2. Germline loops: CDR1 LNHDA, CDR2 SQIVND (reference sequence). The J segment lost 0 bases and the V segment lost 3 bases, leaving 12 bases of the junction unmatched. This CDR3 is 19 amino acids long.

This chain connects TRBV10-2 to TRBJ2-7; D remains unclear. This CDR3 comprises 13 residues. Germline V gene sequence: CDR1 WSHSY, CDR2 SAAADI. Trimming pared 7 bases from V and 0 bases from J, leaving 10 bases between. DNA of the CDR3: TGCGCCAGCATGAACATACCCTCCTACGAGCAGTACTTC. Residues: CASMNIPSYEQYF.

V usage is TRBV5-1 and J usage is TRBJ2-3; 7 nucleotides agree with TRBD2. V shed 0 bases, J shed 0 bases, and the junction held 7 bases outside the gene matches. Germline CDR1 reads SGHRS; CDR2 reads YFSETQ. The CDR3 has 17 amino acids. CDR3: CASSLVASGTSTDTQYF. Here the CDR3 DNA reads TGCGCCAGCAGCTTGGTAGCTAGCGGAACTAGCACAGATACGCAGTATTTT.

The chain employs TRBV7-9 and TRBJ1-4; D might be TRBD1 (5 bases). V dropped 10 bases and J dropped 8 bases, with 14 bases sitting between them. The length of the CDR3 is 12 residues. Germline CDR1 reads SEHNR; CDR2 reads FQNEAQ (reference sequence). CDR3 in amino acids: CATQDSGEKLFF. The CDR3 DNA reads TGTGCCACTCAAGACAGCGGGGAAAAACTGTTTTTT.

The V gene is TRBV9, the J gene TRBJ2-7, with 7 bases matching TRBD1. With 0 bases clipped from V and 5 bases from J, the junction kept 5 bases outside the gene matches. Germline CDR1 and CDR2: SGDLS and YYNGEE. This CDR3 contains 14 residues. CDR3: CASSVEGARNEQYF. CDR3 DNA sequence: TGTGCCAGCAGCGTAGAGGGGGCGAGGAACGAGCAGTACTTC.